These 28 T cell receptor beta chains were all obtained from the same sample, sequenced in a study of blood T cells in healthy people across ages. Primers used in a second PCR of about 7 to 12 cycles were a sample-barcoded 5' primer and a J-beta primer mix. TCRdb used MiXCR to reprocess the 5' RACE reads, holding one entry per CDR3 protein. The data show about 640,000 distinct CDR3 sequences, roughly 58% seen once. The sample consisted of blood. Receptors were obtained from a man in his sixties in good health.

Regarding this clonotype: Mismatch with germline at one junction end may stem from a read error. The chain links TRBV12-3 or TRBV12-4 to TRBJ2-6, with D tentatively TRBD1 (5 bases). There are 19 residues in the CDR3. This CDR3 is CASSFFAGRVPSGANVPTF. As DNA, the CDR3 is TGTGCCAGCAGTTTTTTCGCCGGCAGAGTACCCTCTGGGGCCAACGTCCCGACTTTC.

The chain is built from TRBV10-2 and TRBJ2-5, with D hard to call. With the DNA end fitting TRBJ2-7 better, the J assignment may be wrong. CDR1 and CDR2 from the germline V gene are WSHSY and SAAADI. This CDR3 is built from 15 residues. In DNA form, the CDR3 reads TGCGCCAGCAGTGAGACTCTACGTTGGAACCACGAGCAGTACTTC. Its translation: CASSETLRWNHEQYF.

For this clonotype: Compared with germline, one end of the junction differs, possibly owing to a read error. This chain joins TRBV5-1 and TRBJ2-3; tentatively, D is TRBD1 or TRBD2 (6 bases each). This CDR3 is built from 15 residues. Germline CDR1 is SGHRS and CDR2 is YFSETQ. The CDR3 protein is CASSGGGSGTDTRYF. The CDR3 nucleotides are TGCGCCAGCAGCGGAGGGGGGTCGGGCACAGATACGCGGTATTTT.

The rearrangement links TRBV12-3 or TRBV12-4 to TRBJ2-7; D is ambiguous. Trimming shortened V by 5 bases and J by 0 bases, and 20 bases separated the two germline ends. CDR3 size: 17 residues. CDR3 nucleotide sequence: TGTGCCAGCAGTCCAAACAAGGTTCAACTCCTCTCCTACGAGCAGTACTTC. It encodes CASSPNKVQLLSYEQYF.

The genes are TRBV11-2 and TRBJ2-6; D is unresolved. Germline values: CDR1 SGHAT, CDR2 FQNNGV. Trimming removed 3 bases from V and 0 bases from J, with 6 bases in between. This CDR3 region has 15 residues. The CDR3 protein is CASSFVRSGANVLTF. CDR3 in DNA: TGTGCCAGCAGCTTCGTCCGCTCTGGGGCCAACGTCCTGACTTTC.

The V call is TRBV6-5, the J call TRBJ1-2; 9 nucleotides match TRBD1. The CDR3 is 16 amino acids. Per the germline V gene, CDR1 is MNHEY and CDR2 is SVGAGI. V shed 6 bases and J 7 bases; nucleotides not matched to a gene: 15. The CDR3 DNA sequence: TGTGCCAGCAGGACCGGGACAGGGCGAATGGGGGGTGGCTACACCTTC. Translated, it gives CASRTGTGRMGGGYTF.

The rearrangement links TRBV28 to TRBJ1-1; 8 bases line up with TRBD1. Trimming took 7 bases from V and 2 from J; bases not matched to a gene: 9. The CDR3 is 15 residues long. Germline V gene data show CDR1 as MDHEN and CDR2 as SYDVKM. The CDR3 DNA is TGTGCCAGCAACGTCGACAGGGGAAAAAACACTGAAGCTTTCTTT. Protein product: CASNVDRGKNTEAFF.

The genes are TRBV20-1 and TRBJ2-1; 8 nucleotides agree with TRBD2. With the DNA end fitting TRBJ2-7 better, the J assignment may be wrong. From germline, CDR1 is DFQATT and CDR2 SNEGSKA (reference sequence). The CDR3 totals 12 residues. Written as DNA, the CDR3 is TGCAGTGCAGGGCGGGGGGACAATGAGCAGTACTTC. Translated: CSAGRGDNEQYF.

This clonotype has more than one count but fewer than ten. This chain joins TRBV6-1 and TRBJ1-4; D possibly corresponds to TRBD1 (5 bases). CDR1 MNHNS and CDR2 SASEGT come from the germline V gene. V shed 4 bases and J shed 7 bases, with 13 bases lying between them. CDR3 length: 14 amino acids. In DNA form, the CDR3 reads TGTGCCAGCAGTGCCCCCAGGGAGGGTGAAAAACTGTTTTTT. Amino acids: CASSAPREGEKLFF.

The rearrangement joins TRBV4-2 to TRBJ2-2; D uncertain. The length of the CDR3 is 16 residues. V lost 0 bases to trimming and J lost 3 bases, with 11 bases between them. From germline, CDR1 is LGHNA and CDR2 YNFKEQ. The CDR3 DNA sequence: TGTGCCAGCAGCCAAGATCGGGCTAGGGACACCGGGGAGCTGTTTTTT. This codes for CASSQDRARDTGELFF.

This clonotype showed up just a few times. The chain carries TRBV6-1 and TRBJ1-2; D gene uncertain. V lost 8 bases and J lost 4, with 8 bases in between. Germline CDR1 and CDR2: MNHNS and SASEGT. The CDR3 is made up of 11 amino acids. CDR3 DNA sequence: TGTGCCAGCGGAGCTGGCTATGGCTACACCTTC. This sequence encodes CASGAGYGYTF.

The sample holds one count of this clonotype. The V gene is TRBV24-1, the J gene TRBJ2-5; D may be TRBD1 or TRBD2 (5 bases each). Per germline, CDR1 KGHDR and CDR2 SFDVKD. This CDR3 has 16 amino acids. Trimming left V 4 bases short and J 0 bases short, with 14 bases between. CDR3 bases: TGTGCCACCAGTGACGGGGCCCGGGGAGACCAAGAGACCCAGTACTTC. Amino acids: CATSDGARGDQETQYF.

The gene calls are TRBV2 and TRBJ2-6; D may be TRBD1 (5 bases). The CDR3 consists of 16 residues. Trimming removed 4 bases from V and 4 bases from J, with 14 bases in between. Looked up from germline, CDR1 is SNHLY and CDR2 is FYNNEI. Written as DNA, the CDR3 is TGTGCCAGCAGTGCGGCAGGGCTATCGGGGGCCAACGTCCTGACTTTC. This sequence encodes CASSAAGLSGANVLTF.

This clonotype occurred many times. The rearrangement links TRBV6-1 to TRBJ2-6; D tentatively reads TRBD1 or TRBD2 (6 bases each). The CDR3 loop spans 16 amino acids. V was shortened by 4 bases and J by 4 bases, with 14 bases between the two germline ends. CDR1 MNHNS and CDR2 SASEGT come from the germline V gene. DNA of the CDR3: TGTGCCAGCAGTGTCGAACGGGGGCTAGGGGCCAACGTCCTGACTTTC. Translating gives CASSVERGLGANVLTF.

J is TRBJ1-6 and V is TRBV20-1; 7 bases line up with TRBD1. This CDR3 spans 12 amino acids. The germline gives CDR1 DFQATT, CDR2 SNEGSKA (reference sequence). With 8 bases clipped from V and 13 bases from J, the junction kept 11 bases outside the gene matches. In nucleotides, the CDR3 is TGCAGTTCGGGACAGAACCAGCGGCCCCTCCACTTT. Its translation is CSSGQNQRPLHF.

The gene calls are TRBV11-2 and TRBJ1-2; no clear D gene. Germline V gene sequence: CDR1 SGHAT, CDR2 FQNNGV. V dropped 0 bases and J dropped 7 bases, with 12 bases sitting between them. The length of the CDR3 is 14 residues. CDR3: CASSLEPGIGGYTF. The CDR3 nucleotides are TGTGCCAGCAGCTTAGAGCCGGGGATAGGTGGCTACACCTTC. Based on the CDR3 plus reference TRBV11-2 and TRBJ1-2, the full variable domain is EAGVAQSPRYKIIEKRQSVAFWCNPISGHATLYWYQQILGQGPKLLIQFQNNGVVDDSQLPKDRFSAERLKGVDSTLKIQPAKLEDSAVYLCASSLEPGIGGYTFGSGTRLTVV.

This clonotype was seen a few times. The rearrangement links TRBV4-1 to TRBJ2-1; 7 bases match TRBD2. The CDR3 has 16 residues. Looked up from germline, CDR1 is MGHRA and CDR2 is YSYEKL. The V gene end was trimmed by 1 base and the J gene end by 8 bases; junction bases not matched to a gene: 11. The CDR3 nucleotides read TGCGCCAGCAGCCAAGGGACTAGGCTCCGGTTAGATGAGCAGTTCTTC. As protein: CASSQGTRLRLDEQFF.

The V and J genes are TRBV5-1 and TRBJ2-3; D gene ambiguous. The CDR3 consists of 13 residues. The V gene lost 2 bases and the J gene lost 6 bases, with 10 bases spanning the gap. Germline V lookup: CDR1 SGHRS, CDR2 YFSETQ. Here the CDR3 reads CASSFVFLDTQYF. CDR3 DNA sequence: TGCGCCAGCAGCTTCGTCTTTCTTGATACGCAGTATTTT.

This clonotype was counted only a few times. The V call is TRBV9, the J call TRBJ2-7, with D unclear. Germline CDR1 SGDLS, CDR2 YYNGEE. V lost 3 bases to trimming and J lost 1 base, with 11 bases between them. The CDR3 sequence is 14 residues long. The CDR3 reads CASSADRASYEQYF. In DNA, the CDR3 is TGTGCCAGCAGCGCAGATAGGGCTTCCTACGAGCAGTACTTC. The variable domain in full, with the rest retrieved from reference TRBV9 and TRBJ2-7, is DSGVTQTPKHLITATGQRVTLRCSPRSGDLSVYWYQQSLDQGLQFLIQYYNGEERAKGNILERFSAQQFPDLHSELNLSSLELGDSALYFCASSADRASYEQYFGPGTRLTVT.

The chain combines TRBV27 with TRBJ2-7; D is unclear. Looked up from germline, CDR1 is MNHEY and CDR2 is SMNVEV (reference sequence). Between the trimmed V and J ends, which lost 4 bases and 2 bases, there was a span of 6 bases. The CDR3 contains 12 residues. Here the CDR3 reads CASSSKPYEQYF. The CDR3 region has the DNA TGTGCCAGCAGTTCGAAACCCTACGAGCAGTACTTC.

The chain uses TRBV12-3 or TRBV12-4 and TRBJ2-3, with 8 nucleotides matching TRBD2. Trimming took 5 bases from V and 6 from J; bases not matched to a gene: 7. This CDR3 region has 14 residues. CDR3 sequence reads: CASSTRGGEDTQYF. CDR3 nucleotides: TGTGCCAGCAGTACCCGGGGGGGGGAGGATACGCAGTATTTT.

V and J are TRBV12-3 or TRBV12-4 and TRBJ2-1, with TRBD1 as a possible D gene (8 bases). Trimming removed 1 base at V and 9 bases at J, with 13 bases between. The CDR3 has 14 amino acids. For the CDR3, the DNA is TGTGCCAGCAGTTTAGTAAACAGGGGGGGTGAGCAGTTCTTC. Translated, it gives CASSLVNRGGEQFF.

This chain joins TRBV11-2 and TRBJ2-7; TRBD1 matches 7 bases. The CDR3 consists of 15 residues. V gave up 4 bases and J gave up 2 bases; unmatched junction bases: 8. Germline CDR1 and CDR2: SGHAT and FQNNGV. The CDR3 DNA is TGTGCCAGCAGCTCCCACCGGGACAGAGCCTACGAGCAGTACTTC. It codes for CASSSHRDRAYEQYF.

This clonotype appeared a few times. The CDR3 bases are TGCAGTGCTAGATCCATGCTATCCTACGAGCAGTACTTC. Protein product: CSARSMLSYEQYF. J is TRBJ2-7 and V is TRBV20-1; D not resolved. This CDR3 is 13 amino acids long. The germline gives CDR1 DFQATT, CDR2 SNEGSKA (reference sequence). Trimming removed 2 bases at V and 1 base at J, with 9 bases between.

This clonotype was seen a few times. V gene TRBV20-1 combines with J gene TRBJ2-3, with D perhaps TRBD2 (6 bases). Trimming took off 6 bases at V and 6 bases at J, with 13 bases between the two ends. The CDR3 contains 12 residues. CDR1 DFQATT and CDR2 SNEGSKA come from the germline V gene (reference sequence). CDR3 DNA sequence: TGCAGTGCCGGGACCGGGGGTGATACGCAGTATTTT. As protein: CSAGTGGDTQYF.

The chain couples TRBV7-2 to TRBJ2-1; 13 nucleotides match TRBD2. This CDR3 is built from 15 residues. CDR1 SGHTA and CDR2 FQGNSA come from the germline V gene. Trimming cost V 3 bases and J 8 bases; bases outside gene matches: 4. For the CDR3, the DNA is TGTGCCAGCAGCTTGACTAGCGGGGGGTCCCATGAGCAGTTCTTC. Protein: CASSLTSGGSHEQFF.

The rearrangement links TRBV12-3 or TRBV12-4 to TRBJ1-5; D is undetermined. The germline V and J ends were trimmed by 3 bases and 0 bases, with 9 bases remaining between them. This CDR3 contains 15 residues. CDR3 bases: TGTGCCAGCAGTTTCGCAGAAAATAGCAATCAGCCCCAGCATTTT. Translation: CASSFAENSNQPQHF.

This clonotype was counted once. At one end the junction does not follow the germline gene, possibly because of a read error. The V call is TRBV3-1, the J call TRBJ1-2; the match to TRBD1 covers 7 bases. The CDR3 contains 14 residues. CDR1 LGHDT and CDR2 YNNKEL come from the germline V gene (reference sequence). The CDR3 loop reads CASSPGQRNYSYTF. The DNA of the CDR3 is TGTGCCAGCAGCCCGGGACAGCGCAACTATAGCTACACCTTC.